The source of this T cell receptor (beta chain) is a study of shared clonotypes between healthy human individuals. This CDR3 has 15 amino acids. Germline CDR1 is KGHSH and CDR2 is LQKENI. V dropped 1 base and J dropped 0 bases, with 9 bases sitting between them. Per the study methods: Junction-only sequences without quality scores were provided by ImmunoSEQ, so filtering was different. Clones were read by immunoSEQ multiplex PCR, and TCRdb kept only the in-frame ones, dropping some. V and J calls and clone size are those listed in that table; D and trimming were worked out from the DNA. In the table there are approximately 1.5 million clones, 98% of which are singletons.

The chain carries TRBV18 and TRBJ1-1, with D unresolved. The TCR comes from a man aged 30-40 years in good health. The sequenced sample consisted of naive CD4+ T cells sorted from blood. Sample subset: CD45RA+ positively selected. The chain's CDR3 is CASSPLSRLNTEAFF. The CDR3 coding sequence is TGTGCCAGCTCACCACTGAGCAGGTTGAACACTGAAGCTTTCTTT.